These 7 T cell receptor beta chains were sequenced from one sample in a study of tumor and adjacent non-tumor tissue in lung cancer (dated by TCRdb to the late 2010s). RNA was extracted from bulk unsorted tissue and checked for quality with a NanoDrop ND-1000 and an Agilent 2100. The library came from multiplex PCR. Sequencing instrument: Illumina HiSeq 2500. TCRbeta libraries were built by three rounds of nested PCR using primers (Table S4), following protocols modified from ARM-PCR. TCRdb ran its own pipeline on the public reads, namely fastp trimming at Q25 and MiXCR clone calling, and kept in-frame beta chains. Rows matching on CDR3 protein sequence are summarized as one entry with the most common DNA and genes. Present in this sample are approximately 79,000 distinct CDR3 sequences, 61% of which were seen just once. The ten most abundant clones make up approximately 15% of the sample. The source material was lung tumor tissue. All receptors come from a man between 65 and 85 years old with non-small cell lung cancer.

This clonotype was seen only a few times. Germline is not matched at one junction end, which may reflect a read error. This chain uses TRBV20-1 with TRBJ1-5, with D possibly being TRBD1 (6 bases). CDR3 length equals 15 residues. Germline V gene lookup returns CDR1 DFQATT and CDR2 SNEGSKA (reference sequence). The CDR3 DNA reads TGCTGTGCTAGGGTGGGGACATACCCCAATCAGCCCCAGCATTTT. It is translated as CCARVGTYPNQPQHF.

The V call is TRBV5-4, the J call TRBJ2-1, with 11 bases identical to TRBD2. CDR3 length: 16 residues. V dropped 6 bases and J dropped 5; count of bases not matched to a gene: 10. Germline CDR1 reads SGHNT; CDR2 reads YYREEE (reference sequence). CDR3 sequence: CASIRTSGSPNNEQFF. Here the CDR3 DNA reads TGTGCCAGCATCCGAACTAGCGGGAGCCCCAACAATGAGCAGTTCTTC.

Concerning this clonotype itself: A read error is possible here, since a much larger clone lies one base away. The chain couples TRBV28 to TRBJ1-5; 8 bases align to TRBD1. With V trimmed by 8 bases and J by 2 bases, 8 bases remained unmatched. The CDR3 sequence is 15 residues long. The V gene's germline CDR1 is MDHEN and CDR2 SYDVKM. CDR3 in amino acids: CASLGQDLGNQPQHF. The CDR3 coding sequence is TGTGCCAGCCTGGGACAGGACCTTGGCAATCAGCCCCAGCATTTT.

This clonotype occurred many times. V and J are TRBV29-1 and TRBJ2-7; TRBD2 aligns across 9 bases. V lost 4 bases to trimming and J lost 0 bases; unmatched junction nucleotides: 10. Looked up from germline, CDR1 is SQVTM and CDR2 is ANQGSEA. This CDR3 region has 16 residues. This CDR3 reads CSVGGESGRTSYEQYF. The CDR3 DNA reads as TGCAGCGTTGGAGGCGAAAGCGGGAGGACCTCCTACGAGCAGTACTTC.

V is TRBV10-1 and J is TRBJ1-5; the D gene is possibly TRBD1 (5 bases). Judging by the DNA end, TRBJ2-3 fits better; the J call may be wrong. In germline, CDR1 is WNHNN, CDR2 SYGVQD (reference sequence). This CDR3 has 13 residues. CDR3 protein: CASSVQVNQPQYF. The DNA for the CDR3 is TGCGCCAGCAGTGTACAGGTCAATCAGCCCCAGTATTTT.

As concerns this clonotype: The CDR3 carries no conserved terminal phenylalanine or tryptophan, so it likely arises from a read error. The chain employs TRBV29-1 and TRBJ1-1, with a weak D call TRBD1 (6 bases). Per germline, CDR1 SQVTM and CDR2 ANQGSEA. CDR3 length equals 12 residues. The CDR3: CGASQGALEAFL. CDR3 coding DNA: TGCGGCGCCTCACAGGGAGCCCTTGAAGCTTTCTTA.

V gene TRBV12-3 or TRBV12-4 combines with J gene TRBJ1-2; TRBD1 is a possible D gene (6 bases). The ends were cut back, 3 bases at V and 7 bases at J, with 9 bases in the middle. The CDR3 consists of 12 residues. CDR3 protein: CASSLDSPGYTF. The CDR3 nucleotides are TGTGCCAGCAGTTTGGACAGCCCTGGCTACACCTTC.